What follows are 28 T cell receptor beta chains derived from one specimen sequenced in a study of cytomegalovirus exposure and HLA in healthy donors. Vbeta (60) and Jbeta (13) primers were used in the PCR. Repertoires were generated with immunoSEQ multiplex PCR, while TCRdb's copy carries only in-frame clones and drops some. Found here are around 100,000 clones, roughly 78% of them singletons; the top ten hold approximately 4%. The specimen was PBMCs. The receptors here all came from a male donor in good health and CMV-seropositive.

The J gene is TRBJ2-7, the V gene TRBV6-5; 10 bases agree with TRBD2. Germline values: CDR1 MNHEY, CDR2 SVGAGI. CDR3 size: 15 residues. Trimming cost V 0 bases and J 4 bases; bases outside gene matches: 3. DNA for the CDR3: TGTGCCAGCAGTTACTCGGCTAGCGGGAGTTACGAGCAGTACTTC. It codes for CASSYSASGSYEQYF.

The rearrangement links TRBV6-4 to TRBJ2-3; the match to TRBD2 covers 12 bases. With 4 bases clipped from V and 5 bases from J, the junction kept 4 bases outside the gene matches. This CDR3 has 15 amino acids. The germline gives CDR1 MRHNA, CDR2 SNTAGT. The CDR3 nucleotides are TGTGCCAGCAGTGTACTAGCGGGGGGATTAGATACGCAGTATTTT. Translating gives CASSVLAGGLDTQYF.

This clone was picked up a small number of times. This sequence joins TRBV21-1 and TRBJ2-7; the listed D gene, TRBD2, was not tested against the DNA. TRBV21-1 counts as a pseudogene. This CDR3 contains 15 residues. Here the CDR3 reads CASSKLPSGSYEQYF. Here the CDR3 DNA reads TGTGCCAGCAGCAAATTACCTAGCGGTTCCTACGAGCAGTACTTC.

V and J are TRBV9 and TRBJ1-3; TRBD1 matches at 7 bases. This CDR3 region has 22 residues. Germline V gene data show CDR1 as SGDLS and CDR2 as YYNGEE. Unmatched junction bases numbered 24, after V lost 2 bases and J lost 1 base. The CDR3 sequence: CASSVRDRSTYTGDLSGNTIYF. In DNA form, the CDR3 reads TGTGCCAGCAGCGTCCGTGACCGATCAACCTACACAGGGGATCTTTCTGGAAACACCATATATTTT.

The J gene is TRBJ1-5, the V gene TRBV6-1; the D is unclear. In germline, CDR1 is MNHNS, CDR2 SASEGT. Deletions cut 2 bases from V and 7 bases from J, with 18 bases between. The CDR3 sequence is 16 residues long. CDR3 loop: CASSEYSARGVQPQHF. The DNA for the CDR3 is TGTGCCAGCAGTGAATACTCGGCTCGAGGAGTCCAGCCCCAGCATTTT.

Points on this clone: The CDR3 end shows no conserved phenylalanine or tryptophan, and so a read error is likely. This CDR3 reads CASSVTGGTEAFV. Here the CDR3 DNA reads TGCGCCAGCAGTGTGACAGGGGGCACTGAAGCTTTCGTT. This chain joins TRBV10-2 and TRBJ1-1, with TRBD1 identical over 9 bases. CDR1 is WSHSY, CDR2 SAAADI, per germline. The CDR3 is 13 amino acids. Trimming at V came to 4 bases and at J to 4 bases, leaving 1 base not matched to a gene.

The rearrangement joins TRBV11-2 to TRBJ2-5; 10 bases align to TRBD2. The CDR3 totals 16 residues. The ends lost 6 bases at V and 2 bases at J; junction bases unmatched: 9. Germline CDR1 is SGHAT and CDR2 is FQNNGV. DNA of the CDR3: TGTGCCAGCAGGTTCCAGGGGACTAGCGTACAAGAGACCCAGTACTTC. Translated, it gives CASRFQGTSVQETQYF.

The chain links TRBV7-6 to TRBJ2-3; the match to TRBD1 covers 8 bases. The length of the CDR3 is 16 residues. V lost 1 base to trimming and J lost 1 base; unmatched junction nucleotides: 4. Per the germline V gene, CDR1 is SGHVS and CDR2 is FNYEAQ. The CDR3 bases are TGTGCCAGCAGCTTAGTGGGACAGGCTCGCACAGATACGCAGTATTTT. It encodes CASSLVGQARTDTQYF.

J is TRBJ1-6 and V is TRBV5-1; D is unclear. This CDR3 comprises 15 residues. Germline V gives CDR1 SGHRS, CDR2 YFSETQ. V dropped 6 bases and J dropped 6 bases, with 16 bases sitting between them. The CDR3 here is CASTPAGDPNSPLHF. The CDR3 DNA is TGCGCCAGCACCCCGGCGGGAGACCCTAATTCACCCCTCCACTTT. Full variable domain (missing parts from reference TRBV5-1 and TRBJ1-6): KAGVTQTPRYLIKTRGQQVTLSCSPISGHRSVSWYQQTPGQGLQFLFEYFSETQRNKGNFPGRFSGRQFSNSRSEMNVSTLELGDSALYLCASTPAGDPNSPLHFGNGTRLTVT.

V usage is TRBV7-3 and J usage is TRBJ2-2; 10 bases are a match to TRBD1. The J segment lost 4 bases and the V segment lost 5 bases, leaving 4 bases of the junction unmatched. In germline, CDR1 is SGHTA, CDR2 FQGTGA. The CDR3 has 15 amino acids. The CDR3 protein is CASSRDRGGTGELFF. Written as DNA, the CDR3 is TGTGCCAGCAGCCGGGACAGGGGTGGCACCGGGGAGCTGTTTTTT.

The V call is TRBV5-1, the J call TRBJ2-5; D unresolved. Looked up from germline, CDR1 is SGHRS and CDR2 is YFSETQ. The CDR3 sequence is 12 residues long. V lost 0 bases and J lost 5, with 5 bases in between. The CDR3 region has the DNA TGCGCCAGCAGCTTGGATTATGAGACCCAGTACTTC. This encodes CASSLDYETQYF. Full variable domain (rest looked up from reference TRBV5-1 and TRBJ2-5): KAGVTQTPRYLIKTRGQQVTLSCSPISGHRSVSWYQQTPGQGLQFLFEYFSETQRNKGNFPGRFSGRQFSNSRSEMNVSTLELGDSALYLCASSLDYETQYFGPGTRLLVL.

The chain employs TRBV6-5 and TRBJ2-7, with 8 nucleotides matching TRBD1. Germline V gives CDR1 MNHEY, CDR2 SVGAGI. CDR3 length: 14 residues. J was trimmed by 1 base and V by 8 bases; bases with no gene match: 7. CDR3 loop: CASDPTGGSYEQYF. The CDR3 DNA sequence: TGTGCCAGCGACCCCACAGGGGGGTCCTACGAGCAGTACTTC.

J is TRBJ1-3 and V is TRBV21-1; the table's D call TRBD1 went unverified against the DNA. TRBV21-1 is tagged as a pseudogene. This CDR3 spans 19 amino acids. Written as DNA, the CDR3 is TGTGCCAGCAGCAAAGATGACGGCGGCGAGGACAGCTCTGGAAACACCATATATTTT. Protein product: CASSKDDGGEDSSGNTIYF.

The rearrangement links TRBV9 to TRBJ2-1, with 9 bases aligning to TRBD1. This CDR3 is 15 amino acids long. V trimming: 4 bases; J trimming: 5 bases; junction bases outside the gene matches: 7. Germline V gene lookup returns CDR1 SGDLS and CDR2 YYNGEE. CDR3 amino acids: CASSIPGQGNNEQFF. The CDR3 nucleotides are TGTGCCAGCAGCATACCGGGACAGGGAAACAATGAGCAGTTCTTC.

The chain carries TRBV4-1 and TRBJ2-7, with D unresolved. Trimming stripped 0 bases from V and 2 bases from J, with 14 bases between. There are 16 residues in the CDR3. Germline V gene lookup returns CDR1 MGHRA and CDR2 YSYEKL. Here the CDR3 reads CASSQDTRGGAYEQYF. The DNA of the CDR3 is TGCGCCAGCAGCCAAGATACCCGAGGCGGAGCCTACGAGCAGTACTTC.

The genes are TRBV5-6 and TRBJ2-1; possibly TRBD2 for D (6 bases). This CDR3 has 15 amino acids. The V and J ends lost 5 bases and 3 bases respectively, with 15 bases between them. Germline assignment: CDR1 SGHDT and CDR2 YYEEEE. CDR3 sequence reads: CASSDPRRGYNEQFF. The CDR3 region has the DNA TGTGCCAGCAGTGATCCAAGGCGGGGCTACAATGAGCAGTTCTTC. The full variable domain, rest sourced from reference TRBV5-6 and TRBJ2-1, is DAGVTQSPTHLIKTRGQQVTLRCSPKSGHDTVSWYQQALGQGPQFIFQYYEEEERQRGNFPDRFSGHQFPNYSSELNVNALLLGDSALYLCASSDPRRGYNEQFFGPGTRLTVL.

This clone was detected a few times. V is TRBV11-3 and J is TRBJ1-6; 10 bases map to TRBD1. Trimming removed 4 bases from V and 7 bases from J; junction bases left unmatched: 1. Germline CDR1 is SGHNT and CDR2 is YENEEA. The CDR3 runs to 14 residues. CDR3 nucleotide sequence: TGTGCCAGCAGCTCGGGACAGGGGAATTCACCCCTCCACTTT. Its translation: CASSSGQGNSPLHF.

This clone was counted only a few times. V gene TRBV6-1 combines with J gene TRBJ2-3; TRBD2 aligns across 7 bases. The CDR3 runs 15 residues. Germline V CDR1 and CDR2: MNHNS, SASEGT. V was pared by 0 bases and J by 0 bases, with 0 bases of the junction left unmatched. CDR3 coding DNA: TGTGCCAGCAGTGAAGCTAGCGGGAGCACAGATACGCAGTATTTT. Amino acid sequence: CASSEASGSTDTQYF.

V and J are TRBV6-5 and TRBJ2-7; TRBD1 might be the D (6 bases). CDR1 is MNHEY, CDR2 SVGAGI, per germline. CDR3 length: 16 residues. V gave up 2 bases and J gave up 4 bases, with 18 bases separating them. The CDR3 sequence: CASSYTGGQFKYEQYF. CDR3 in DNA: TGTGCCAGCAGTTACACCGGTGGACAGTTCAAATACGAGCAGTACTTC.

This chain links TRBV19 with TRBJ2-1, with 9 bases identical to TRBD2. Per germline, CDR1 LNHDA and CDR2 SQIVND (reference sequence). The J segment lost 3 bases and the V segment lost 7 bases, leaving 7 bases of the junction unmatched. The CDR3 length is 15 residues. CDR3: CASTPRGGNYNEQFF. The CDR3, as DNA: TGTGCCAGTACTCCGCGGGGGGGCAACTACAATGAGCAGTTCTTC.

This chain uses TRBV27 with TRBJ2-5; 7 positions match TRBD2. Germline trimming cut 2 bases from V and 5 bases from J; bases unmatched to any gene: 5. This CDR3 is built from 14 residues. Germline V CDR1 and CDR2: MNHEY, SMNVEV (reference sequence). The CDR3 protein is CASSLRARGETQYF. DNA of the CDR3: TGTGCCAGCAGTTTAAGGGCGCGGGGGGAGACCCAGTACTTC.

This chain connects TRBV5-1 to TRBJ1-2; TRBD1 might be the D (5 bases). Trimming cost V 1 base and J 6 bases, with 13 bases left between them. Germline lookup yields CDR1 SGHRS and CDR2 YFSETQ. This CDR3 contains 14 residues. DNA of the CDR3: TGCGCCAGCAGCTTGTCACGGGGGGAGGATGGCTACACCTTC. Encoded protein: CASSLSRGEDGYTF.

The genes are TRBV5-1 and TRBJ1-2; TRBD1 is a possible D gene (5 bases). V gave up 4 bases and J gave up 13 bases, with 14 bases separating them. Germline loops: CDR1 SGHRS, CDR2 YFSETQ. The CDR3 loop spans 11 amino acids. Here the CDR3 DNA reads TGCGCCAGCAGCCAAGACAGTTCACCCACCTTC. Encoded protein: CASSQDSSPTF. The full variable domain, with the rest looked up from reference TRBV5-1 and TRBJ1-2, is KAGVTQTPRYLIKTRGQQVTLSCSPISGHRSVSWYQQTPGQGLQFLFEYFSETQRNKGNFPGRFSGRQFSNSRSEMNVSTLELGDSALYLCASSQDSSPTFGSGTRLTVV.

V is TRBV10-2 and J is TRBJ2-5; D call uncertain. Germline CDR1 WSHSY, CDR2 SAAADI. The CDR3 runs 13 residues. Trimming stripped 6 bases from V and 1 base from J, with 9 bases between. The DNA for the CDR3 is TGCGCCAGCAGAGACTCCGCCCAAGAGACCCAGTACTTC. Translating gives CASRDSAQETQYF.

J is TRBJ2-5 and V is TRBV5-1; 9 positions agree with TRBD2. The ends lost 0 bases at V and 5 bases at J; junction bases unmatched: 5. Germline values: CDR1 SGHRS, CDR2 YFSETQ. This CDR3 is 15 amino acids long. The CDR3 is CASSLANAGGETQYF. The DNA for the CDR3 is TGCGCCAGCAGCTTGGCTAACGCGGGGGGGGAGACCCAGTACTTC.

The chain carries TRBV7-8 and TRBJ2-3; TRBD2 agrees at 7 bases. The V segment lost 7 bases and the J segment 11 bases; nucleotides outside the gene matches: 12. The CDR3 loop spans 13 amino acids. Germline CDR1 reads SGHVS; CDR2 reads FQNEAQ. The CDR3 coding sequence is TGTGCCAGCAACGAGAACCCTAGCGGTAGGCAGTATTTT. Residues: CASNENPSGRQYF.

This clone was picked up a small number of times. V gene TRBV21-1 combines with J gene TRBJ2-7; TRBD1 is taken as the D call from the table, unchecked against the DNA. TRBV21-1 is recorded as a pseudogene. The CDR3 spans 14 residues. The DNA of the CDR3 is TGTGCCATCCCAAAGGACAGGGGAAGTTACGAGCAGTACTTC. Residues: CAIPKDRGSYEQYF.

The chain recombines TRBV2 with TRBJ2-3, with D possibly TRBD1 on 5 matching bases. Germline CDR1 and CDR2: SNHLY and FYNNEI. The CDR3 has 15 amino acids. The V end lost 4 bases, the J end lost 0 bases, and 11 bases lay between the germline ends. Written as DNA, the CDR3 is TGTGCCAGCAGTGCGCAGGGATCTAGCACAGATACGCAGTATTTT. Translating it yields CASSAQGSSTDTQYF. Looking up the rest from reference TRBV2 and TRBJ2-3 gives the full variable domain: EPEVTQTPSHQVTQMGQEVILRCVPISNHLYFYWYRQILGQKVEFLVSFYNNEISEKSEIFDDQFSVERPDGSNFTLKIRSTKLEDSAMYFCASSAQGSSTDTQYFGPGTRLTVL.